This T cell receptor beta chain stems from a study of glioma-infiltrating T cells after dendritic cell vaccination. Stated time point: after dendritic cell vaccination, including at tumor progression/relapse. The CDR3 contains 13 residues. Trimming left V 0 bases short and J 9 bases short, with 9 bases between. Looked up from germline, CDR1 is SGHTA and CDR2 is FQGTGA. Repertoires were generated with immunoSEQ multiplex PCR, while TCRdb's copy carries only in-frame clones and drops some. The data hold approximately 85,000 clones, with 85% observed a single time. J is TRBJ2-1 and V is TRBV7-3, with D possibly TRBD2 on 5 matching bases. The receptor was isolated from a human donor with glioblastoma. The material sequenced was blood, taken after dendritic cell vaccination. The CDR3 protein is CASSLTSESEQFF. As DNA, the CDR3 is TGTGCCAGCAGCTTAACTAGCGAGAGTGAGCAGTTCTTC.